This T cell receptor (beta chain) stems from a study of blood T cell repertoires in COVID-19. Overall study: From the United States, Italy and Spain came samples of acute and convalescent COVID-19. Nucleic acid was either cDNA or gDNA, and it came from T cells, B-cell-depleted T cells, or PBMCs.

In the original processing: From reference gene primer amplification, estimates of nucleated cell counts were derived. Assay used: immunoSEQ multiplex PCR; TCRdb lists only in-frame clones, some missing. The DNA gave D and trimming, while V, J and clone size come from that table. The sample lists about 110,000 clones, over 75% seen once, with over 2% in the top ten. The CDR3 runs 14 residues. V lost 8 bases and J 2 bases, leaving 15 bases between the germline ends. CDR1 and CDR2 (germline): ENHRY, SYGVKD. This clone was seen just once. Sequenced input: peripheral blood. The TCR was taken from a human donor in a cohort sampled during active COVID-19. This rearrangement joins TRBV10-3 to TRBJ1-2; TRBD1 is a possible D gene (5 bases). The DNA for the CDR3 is TGTGCCATCGGGGGGTCCTTCACAAACTATGGCTACACCTTC. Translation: CAIGGSFTNYGYTF.